Listed below are T cell receptor beta chains from one sample, sequenced in a study of T cell responses to AZD1222 COVID-19 vaccine. The method was immunoSEQ multiplex PCR; TCRdb's version includes in-frame clones alone and lacks a portion of them. The sample lists about 160,000 clones, roughly nine tenths occurring once. The sequencing here drew on peripheral blood, taken 28 days after the second AZD1222 dose. Every receptor here comes from an adult who received the AZD1222 COVID-19 vaccine. The CDR3 runs from the conserved cysteine through the conserved F or W. D genes are given only for firm matches. Only some rows state a clone size, as once, few, many or a class for expanded clones.

v_call,d_call,j_call,clone_size,cdr3_nt,cdr3_aa
TRBV24-1,TRBD2,TRBJ2-3,-,TGTGCCACCAGTGATTTGCCCGGGGGGTCAGATACGCAGTATTTT,CATSDLPGGSDTQYF
TRBV7-3,TRBD2,TRBJ2-5,-,TGTGCCAGCAGCTTTGGGGGAGGGCCCTCAGAGACCCAGTACTTC,CASSFGGGPSETQYF
TRBV3-1/TRBV3-2,-,TRBJ1-2,-,TGTGCCAGCAGCCAAGATGGCCAGTCCGCCTATGGCTACACCTTC,CASSQDGQSAYGYTF
TRBV7-9,TRBD2,TRBJ2-2,-,TGTGCCAGCAGCATAAAGAGCGGGAGGTTCACCGGGGAGCTGTTTTTT,CASSIKSGRFTGELFF
TRBV5-5,-,TRBJ1-2,-,TGTGCCAGCAGCTTGGGGACGGGACACTATTATGGCTACACCTTC,CASSLGTGHYYGYTF
TRBV15,TRBD2,TRBJ2-7,-,TGTGCCACCAGCAGAGAAGCGGGAGGCTCCTACGAGCAGTACTTC,CATSREAGGSYEQYF
TRBV7-2,-,TRBJ2-1,-,TGTGCCAGCATCCCGGGACTGGTATACAATGAGCAGTTCTTC,CASIPGLVYNEQFF
TRBV9,TRBD2,TRBJ2-2,-,TGTGCCAGCAGCGGGGGACTAGCGGGAGACGGGGAGCTGTTTTTT,CASSGGLAGDGELFF
TRBV5-1,TRBD2,TRBJ2-7,few,TGCGCCAGCAGCAAATTTACGGGGGCTAGCGGGAGATTCCACGAGCAGTACTTC,CASSKFTGASGRFHEQYF
TRBV11-2,-,TRBJ2-5,-,TGTGCCAGCAGCTTAGGGAGGACACTTTTGGCCCAGTACTTC,CASSLGRTLLAQYF
TRBV11-3,-,TRBJ1-1,-,TGTGCCAGCAGCTTATATCTAGGCGGGACCACTGAAGCTTTCTTT,CASSLYLGGTTEAFF
TRBV6-2/TRBV6-3,-,TRBJ2-7,-,TGTGCCAGCAGTTACGGGGCCAGCTCCTACGAGCAGTACTTC,CASSYGASSYEQYF
TRBV11-2,TRBD2,TRBJ2-3,-,TGTGCCAGCAGCTCCGGACTAGCGGGAGGGTTTGATACGCAGTATTTT,CASSSGLAGGFDTQYF
TRBV3-1/TRBV3-2,-,TRBJ1-6,-,TGTGCCAGCAGCCATGCCGGGACGGAAGGTGATTCACCCCTCCACTTT,CASSHAGTEGDSPLHF
TRBV12-3/TRBV12-4,-,TRBJ2-7,-,TGTGCCAGCAGTTTAGCCGGGAACGAGCAGTACTTC,CASSLAGNEQYF
TRBV6-1,TRBD1,TRBJ1-4,-,TGTGCCAGCGGGAGGGGGCTTCCGGATGAAAAACTGTTTTTT,CASGRGLPDEKLFF
TRBV5-1,-,TRBJ2-7,once,TGCGCCAGCAGCTTGGGTGTTACGGATTCCTACGAGCAGTACTTC,CASSLGVTDSYEQYF
TRBV7-2,TRBD2,TRBJ2-3,-,TGTGCCAGCAGCTTATCGGTTTGGCTAGCGGGAGGCCCCACAGATACGCAGTATTTT,CASSLSVWLAGGPTDTQYF
TRBV19,-,TRBJ2-1,-,TGTGCCAGTAGCGGAGTCCTCACCTACAATGAGCAGTTCTTC,CASSGVLTYNEQFF
TRBV28,TRBD2,TRBJ2-3,-,TGTGCCAGCAGACCCCCACTAGCGGGAGCAACAGATACGCAGTATTTT,CASRPPLAGATDTQYF
TRBV18,-,TRBJ1-1,-,TGTGCCAGCAGAGTGTTAGGGAGCACTGAAGCTTTCTTT,CASRVLGSTEAFF
TRBV19,TRBD2,TRBJ2-4,-,TGTGCCAGTAGTTCCTGGACTAGCTTAGTGTACTTC,CASSSWTSLVYF
TRBV5-1,-,TRBJ1-1,-,TGCGCCAGCAGCTTGGTGCGCGAAATGAACACTGAAGCTTTCTTT,CASSLVREMNTEAFF
TRBV19,TRBD2,TRBJ2-3,once,TGTGCCAGTAGGAAATCTAGCGGGTCTTCTAGCACAGATACGCAGTATTTT,CASRKSSGSSSTDTQYF
TRBV7-2,TRBD2,TRBJ2-1,-,TGTGCCAGCAGCTTAGGGACTAGCGGTCACAATGAGCAGTTCTTC,CASSLGTSGHNEQFF
TRBV25-1,TRBD2,TRBJ2-3,-,TGTGCCAGCAGTGAATCCAGAAGGGCGGGAGCTAGTACAGATACGCAGTATTTT,CASSESRRAGASTDTQYF
TRBV11-3,TRBD2,TRBJ2-7,-,TGTGCCAGCAGCGGGACTAGCGGGACCTACGAGCAGTACTTC,CASSGTSGTYEQYF
TRBV2,-,TRBJ1-4,-,TGTGCCAGCAGCCCCGGTGAGGAAAAACTGTTTTTT,CASSPGEEKLFF
TRBV7-8,-,TRBJ1-6,-,TGTGCCAGCAGCCTGTCGACCAATTCACCCCTCCACTTT,CASSLSTNSPLHF
TRBV9,TRBD2,TRBJ2-7,-,TGTGCCAGCAGCGTAACACCTAGCGGGAGAGTCTACGAGCAGTACTTC,CASSVTPSGRVYEQYF
TRBV7-6,-,TRBJ1-2,-,TGTGCCAGCAGCTTAGCGCCGGACGTCTATGGCTACACCTTC,CASSLAPDVYGYTF
TRBV6-4,-,TRBJ2-7,-,TGTGCCAGCGGCACCGGGAGAATAACCTACGAGCAGTACTTC,CASGTGRITYEQYF
TRBV20-1,-,TRBJ1-1,-,TGCAGTGCTCCCCGGACTGCGCAACCTTTCTTT,CSAPRTAQPFF
TRBV5-4,TRBD2,TRBJ2-1,-,TGTGCCAGCAGCTTGTTTGGACTAGCGTGGGAGCAGTTCTTC,CASSLFGLAWEQFF
TRBV5-4,TRBD1,TRBJ1-1,-,TGTGCCAGCAGTTGGGGACAGGGCGAAGCTTTCTTT,CASSWGQGEAFF
TRBV4-2,TRBD2,TRBJ2-5,-,TGTGCCAGCAGCCAAGATCGGGAGGGCCAAGAGACCCAGTACTTC,CASSQDREGQETQYF
TRBV12-3/TRBV12-4,TRBD1,TRBJ2-7,-,TGTGCCAGCAGTTCAACAGGGGTCAGGCAGTACTTC,CASSSTGVRQYF
TRBV4-1,-,TRBJ1-5,-,TGCGCCAGCAGCCAAGATCCAATGGTAGGCGGGCAGCCCCAGCATTTT,CASSQDPMVGGQPQHF
TRBV19,TRBD2,TRBJ2-7,-,TGTGCCAGTAGTATAGATGGCGGGGGGAATTCCTACGAGCAGTACTTC,CASSIDGGGNSYEQYF
TRBV3-1/TRBV3-2,TRBD2,TRBJ2-3,-,TGTGCCAGCAGCAAACCCGCGGGAGATGCAGATACGCAGTATTTT,CASSKPAGDADTQYF
TRBV29-1,TRBD1,TRBJ1-1,-,TGCAGCGTTTTTCTTGTGGGACAGGGCCTCACTGAAGCTTTCTTT,CSVFLVGQGLTEAFF
TRBV6-1,-,TRBJ2-7,once,TGTGCCAGCAGTGAATTTTTCCCCCCGGGATCCTACGAGCAGTACTTC,CASSEFFPPGSYEQYF
TRBV12-3/TRBV12-4,-,TRBJ1-1,-,TGTGCCAGCAGCCCGGGATGGTTCCAAGCTTTCTTT,CASSPGWFQAFF
TRBV13,TRBD1,TRBJ1-1,-,TGTGCCAGCAGCTTAGTAGGGGACAGCTCGGTAGAAGCTTTCTTT,CASSLVGDSSVEAFF
TRBV4-1,TRBD2,TRBJ2-7,-,TGCGCCAGCAGCCAAGATACACTAGCGGTCTACGAGCAGTACTTC,CASSQDTLAVYEQYF
TRBV19,-,TRBJ2-7,-,TGTGCCAGTAGTATAGATCGTGGGGCAGGCACCTACGAGCAGTACTTC,CASSIDRGAGTYEQYF
TRBV28,TRBD1,TRBJ1-5,-,TGTGCCAGCAGAAGGGACAGGGCGGGCAATCAGCCCCAGCATTTT,CASRRDRAGNQPQHF
TRBV11-2,-,TRBJ2-3,-,TGTGCCAGCAGCCCCTCCGGCAGCCCTAGCACAGATACGCAGTATTTT,CASSPSGSPSTDTQYF
TRBV30,-,TRBJ2-2,-,TGTGCCTGGAGTGCGCGGGAAACCGGGGAGCTGTTTTTT,CAWSARETGELFF
TRBV19,-,TRBJ2-7,-,TGTGCCAGTAGTATTCTGGTCTCCTACGAGCAGTACTTC,CASSILVSYEQYF
TRBV19,TRBD1,TRBJ2-7,-,TGTGCCAGTAGTCCCCCCCGCGGGACAGGGTTAAATGAGCAGTACTTC,CASSPPRGTGLNEQYF
TRBV28,TRBD2,TRBJ2-1,-,TGTGCCAGCAGTTTGGCGGGAGGGGGGGTCGGTGAGCAGTTCTTC,CASSLAGGGVGEQFF
TRBV7-2,TRBD1,TRBJ1-2,-,TGTGCCAGCAGCCCCATGACAGGGAGCTATGGCTACACCTTC,CASSPMTGSYGYTF
TRBV25-1,-,TRBJ1-2,-,TGTGCCAGCAGTAAACCGGGACCCCCATTAGGCTATGGCTACACCTTC,CASSKPGPPLGYGYTF
TRBV28,-,TRBJ2-7,-,TGTGCCAGCAGTTTGGACGTGGGGCACCTGGCAGACTACGAGCAGTACTTC,CASSLDVGHLADYEQYF
TRBV5-1,-,TRBJ1-2,-,TGCGCCAGCAGCTTGGATTCAGGCGCTAACTATGGCTACACCTTC,CASSLDSGANYGYTF
TRBV7-8,-,TRBJ2-3,-,TGTGCCAGCAGCGCCTCGGCCGGGAACACAGATACGCAGTATTTT,CASSASAGNTDTQYF